This TCR beta chain is drawn from a study of T cell responses to AZD1222 COVID-19 vaccine. Whole-study results and caveats: Only 5 to 7 AZD1222 recipients tested seropositive at baseline.

Concerning this clone itself: Its antigen remains unidentified.

This CDR3 contains 13 residues. CDR1 and CDR2 (germline): SGHNT, YYREEE (reference sequence). V was shortened by 0 bases and J by 5 bases, with 8 bases between the two germline ends. Method: immunoSEQ multiplex PCR; TCRdb's copy keeps in-frame clones and lacks some. Altogether fewer than 120,000 clones are present, approximately 92% being singletons, with the ten largest covering less than 2.5%. V gene TRBV5-4 combines with J gene TRBJ1-1; no clear D. The clonotype originates from an adult who received the AZD1222 COVID-19 vaccine. The material was peripheral blood, obtained 28 days after the second AZD1222 dose. The CDR3 coding sequence is TGTGCCAGCAGCTTGGAGCCTAGGACTGAAGCTTTCTTT. This codes for CASSLEPRTEAFF.